A single sample gave rise to the 15 T cell receptor beta chains below, sequenced in a study of cytomegalovirus exposure and HLA in healthy donors. Amplification used 60 Vbeta primers and 13 Jbeta primers. Sequencing used immunoSEQ multiplex PCR; TCRdb keeps in-frame clones, though not all of them. Among 160,000 or so clones listed, about 80% were seen once. Sample: PBMCs. These receptors all come from a man between 18 and 35 years old in good health and CMV-seropositive.

The chain uses TRBV5-1 and TRBJ2-1; 7 bases align to TRBD1. The ends lost 0 bases at V and 5 bases at J; junction bases unmatched: 5. The V gene's germline CDR1 is SGHRS and CDR2 YFSETQ. The CDR3 is made up of 15 amino acids. CDR3 nucleotides: TGCGCCAGCAGCTTGGGGGGACAGAAAGACAATGAGCAGTTCTTC. The encoded protein is CASSLGGQKDNEQFF.

This clone has a single count. This chain uses TRBV19 with TRBJ2-2; a weak D match, TRBD1 (6 bases). From germline, CDR1 is LNHDA and CDR2 SQIVND (reference sequence). The CDR3 is 19 amino acids. Trimming removed 1 base at V and 3 bases at J, with 21 bases between. CDR3 sequence: CASSIVGVPGTRHTGELFF. CDR3 nucleotides: TGTGCCAGTAGTATAGTGGGCGTTCCCGGGACAAGACACACCGGGGAGCTGTTTTTT.

This chain connects TRBV7-2 to TRBJ2-3, with TRBD1 as a possible D gene (6 bases). Germline V gene sequence: CDR1 SGHTA, CDR2 FQGNSA. V dropped 6 bases and J dropped 1 base, with 14 bases sitting between them. This CDR3 region has 15 residues. CDR3 nucleotides: TGTGCCAGCAGACCTACAGGGAGTCGCACAGATACGCAGTATTTT. This gives the protein CASRPTGSRTDTQYF.

This clone was counted once. The chain combines TRBV10-3 with TRBJ2-1, with a weak D call TRBD1 (5 bases). V gave up 3 bases and J gave up 6 bases, with 12 bases separating them. Germline loops: CDR1 ENHRY, CDR2 SYGVKD. This CDR3 is 14 amino acids long. The CDR3 region is CAISDSRGSNEQFF. The CDR3 coding sequence is TGTGCCATCAGTGACTCTAGGGGATCCAATGAGCAGTTCTTC.

The chain joins TRBV6-5 to TRBJ1-5; no reliable D call. The germline V and J ends were trimmed by 0 bases and 1 base, with 7 bases remaining between them. This CDR3 has 15 residues. Germline V gene sequence: CDR1 MNHEY, CDR2 SVGAGI. The CDR3 bases are TGTGCCAGCAGTTACTCGAGAGGAAGCAATCAGCCCCAGCATTTT. Amino acid sequence: CASSYSRGSNQPQHF.

The V gene is TRBV10-3, the J gene TRBJ2-6; a possible D gene is TRBD2 (5 bases). The CDR3 extends over 15 amino acids. Looked up from germline, CDR1 is ENHRY and CDR2 is SYGVKD. V was clipped by 4 bases and J by 1 base, with 8 bases between them. The CDR3 bases are TGTGCCATCAGTGCGAGGGTGTCTGGGGCCAACGTCCTGACTTTC. This encodes CAISARVSGANVLTF.

In this sample, this clone turned up a few times. The chain carries TRBV5-1 and TRBJ2-4; a possible D gene is TRBD1 (5 bases). The CDR3 has 16 amino acids. Trimming took off 0 bases at V and 0 bases at J, with 10 bases between the two ends. From germline, CDR1 is SGHRS and CDR2 YFSETQ. As DNA, the CDR3 is TGCGCCAGCAGCTTGGAGGGGCCCCTAGCCAAAAACATTCAGTACTTC. Protein: CASSLEGPLAKNIQYF. The complete variable domain, with remaining parts taken from reference TRBV5-1 and TRBJ2-4, reads KAGVTQTPRYLIKTRGQQVTLSCSPISGHRSVSWYQQTPGQGLQFLFEYFSETQRNKGNFPGRFSGRQFSNSRSEMNVSTLELGDSALYLCASSLEGPLAKNIQYFGAGTRLSVL.

The chain couples TRBV2 to TRBJ1-2; TRBD1 might be the D (6 bases). V was shortened by 4 bases and J by 2 bases, with 11 bases between the two germline ends. The CDR3 loop spans 14 amino acids. Per germline, CDR1 SNHLY and CDR2 FYNNEI. The CDR3 is CASSVAGANYGYTF. In DNA form, the CDR3 reads TGTGCCAGCAGTGTGGCAGGGGCGAACTATGGCTACACCTTC.

This chain links TRBV11-2 with TRBJ2-1; 9 nucleotides line up with TRBD1. The CDR3 length is 17 residues. V shed 1 base and J 6 bases; nucleotides not matched to a gene: 10. Germline V gene data show CDR1 as SGHAT and CDR2 as FQNNGV. The CDR3 reads CASSLVGGTGYGNEQFF. In DNA, the CDR3 is TGTGCCAGCAGCTTAGTCGGCGGGACAGGGTACGGCAATGAGCAGTTCTTC.

Worth noting for this clone: The junction departs from germline at one end; a sequencing error may be responsible. This chain connects TRBV7-9 to TRBJ2-1; TRBD2 aligns across 7 bases. This CDR3 has 16 amino acids. Germline assignment: CDR1 SEHNR and CDR2 FQNEAQ (reference sequence). The CDR3 loop reads CSSSPLGAGSYNEQFF. The CDR3 nucleotides read TGTTCCAGCAGCCCCCTTGGAGCGGGGTCCTACAATGAGCAGTTCTTC.

The chain carries TRBV6-1 and TRBJ1-1; 7 bases line up with TRBD1. Per germline, CDR1 MNHNS and CDR2 SASEGT. This CDR3 is built from 17 residues. After removal of 3 bases from V and 5 bases from J, the junction contained 15 bases not matched to a gene. The CDR3 protein is CASSDLRQGKRQTEAFF. For the CDR3, the DNA is TGTGCCAGCAGTGACCTGAGACAGGGAAAAAGGCAAACTGAAGCTTTCTTT.

This chain joins TRBV6-6 and TRBJ1-5; possible D gene TRBD1, 6 bases. The CDR3 totals 13 residues. The V gene's germline CDR1 is MNHNY and CDR2 SVGAGI (reference sequence). The V end lost 7 bases, the J end lost 5 bases, and 12 bases lay between the germline ends. The CDR3 coding sequence is TGTGCCAGCACCACAGGGTCTCATCAGCCCCAGCATTTT. Its protein is CASTTGSHQPQHF.

J is TRBJ2-1 and V is TRBV6-5; TRBD2 aligns across 7 bases. V shed 8 bases and J 6 bases; nucleotides not matched to a gene: 10. Germline lookup yields CDR1 MNHEY and CDR2 SVGAGI. The CDR3 spans 14 residues. CDR3 in DNA: TGTGCCAGCTCAGTCGTGGGCGGGGGCAATGAGCAGTTCTTC. Translation: CASSVVGGGNEQFF.

This clone was recorded only once. This sequence joins TRBV5-1 and TRBJ1-2; 9 nucleotides match TRBD1. V gave up 5 bases and J gave up 2 bases; unmatched junction bases: 1. The CDR3 totals 13 residues. Germline V lookup: CDR1 SGHRS, CDR2 YFSETQ. The CDR3: CASRTGGNYGYTF. CDR3 sequence (DNA): TGCGCCAGCAGGACAGGGGGAAACTATGGCTACACCTTC.

This chain joins TRBV18 and TRBJ1-3; unclear D gene. From germline, CDR1 is KGHSH and CDR2 LQKENI. This CDR3 contains 14 residues. Trimming shortened V by 2 bases and J by 0 bases, and 5 bases separated the two germline ends. The CDR3 spells CASSPAGSGNTIYF. The DNA for the CDR3 is TGTGCCAGCTCACCAGCAGGCTCTGGAAACACCATATATTTT. Based on the CDR3 plus reference TRBV18 and TRBJ1-3, the full variable domain is NAGVMQNPRHLVRRRGQEARLRCSPMKGHSHVYWYRQLPEEGLKFMVYLQKENIIDESGMPKERFSAEFPKEGPSILRIQQVVRGDSAAYFCASSPAGSGNTIYFGEGSWLTVV.